This T cell receptor (beta chain) appears in the sequencing data of a study of OX40 agonist ivuxolimab in advanced cancers. About the research overall: Prior anti-PD-1, anti-PD-L1 or anti-CTLA-4 therapy did not bar entry, and around 39% had some.

This CDR3 is built from 13 residues. The germline V and J ends were trimmed by 2 bases and 13 bases, with 15 bases remaining between them. The germline CDR1 and CDR2 sequences are MDHEN and SYDVKM. Using immunoSEQ multiplex PCR, the repertoire was profiled, and TCRdb retains in-frame clones only, with some absent. The sample contains more than 45,000 clones, more than 75% of which appear only once. Points from the study as a whole: Circulating CD4+ and CD8+ T cells showed clonal expansion by week 6 at 0.1 to 3.0 mg/kg. The average count of expanded clones was higher among CD8+ T cells than among CD4+. The study found among the lowest clonal expansion in partial responders at 0.1-3.0 mg/kg.

Note on this clone: The target antigen is unknown.

The V gene is TRBV28, the J gene TRBJ2-1, with a possible D match to TRBD1 (6 bases). Material: CD4+ or CD8+ T cells sorted from blood, obtained in a trial of the OX40 agonist ivuxolimab. This TCR was sampled from an adult with an advanced solid tumor such as melanoma, head and neck, liver or kidney cancer. The CDR3 spells CASSLPDRNLQFF. The DNA for the CDR3 is TGTGCCAGCAGTTTACCGGACAGAAACTTACAGTTCTTC.